Sequencing of this TCR beta chain was carried out in a study of identical twins. Study results and limitations: Insertion counts were lower in abundant cord blood beta clonotypes, a trend that memory repertoires did not show.

MiXCR, applied by TCRdb to the 5' RACE reads, yields one record per CDR3 protein. The data contain roughly 770,000 distinct CDR3 sequences, 15% to 20% of them singletons. The CDR3 runs to 16 residues. The V and J ends lost 0 bases and 3 bases respectively, with 18 bases between them. Germline V gives CDR1 DFQATT, CDR2 SNEGSKA (reference sequence). Regarding this clonotype: Its antigen is currently unknown.

This same sample was also part of a study on T cells expressing NK-cell markers.

The chain uses TRBV20-1 and TRBJ2-7, with TRBD1 as a possible D gene (6 bases). Sample: PBMCs. This TCR was recovered from a woman younger than 35 in good health. This chain's CDR3 is CSARDQWQQGVYEQYF. In DNA, the CDR3 is TGCAGTGCTAGAGATCAATGGCAACAGGGAGTCTACGAGCAGTACTTC.